This paragraph covers one TCR beta chain sequence. Its target is not known. This sample was included in a study of blood T cells in healthy people across ages. Study-wide findings and caveats: Per million T cells, TCR beta diversity dropped about linearly as age rose.

Peripheral blood, around 9.4 milliliters per donor, was collected. V was trimmed by 1 base and J by 3 bases, leaving 22 bases between them. The CDR3 contains 18 residues. Germline V gives CDR1 LNHNV, CDR2 YYDKDF (reference sequence). Sample-barcoded 5' priming and a J-beta primer mix drove a second PCR of roughly 6 to 12 cycles. Every cDNA was tagged by a template-switch adaptor with 12 random nucleotides. Each single sample gave us at least 2.5 million CDR3-containing paired-end reads. TCRdb itself ran the 5' RACE reads through MiXCR, one entry per CDR3 protein. This table holds about 1.7 million distinct CDR3 sequences, about 28% found once.

The sample comprised blood. The chain employs TRBV15 and TRBJ2-7; D might be TRBD2 (7 bases). The receptor comes from a woman aged 25 to 39 in good health. The CDR3 DNA reads TGTGCCACCAGCAGAGGGGGGGGCCGAGCGGAGGGGGTCTACGAGCAGTACTTC. This codes for CATSRGGGRAEGVYEQYF.